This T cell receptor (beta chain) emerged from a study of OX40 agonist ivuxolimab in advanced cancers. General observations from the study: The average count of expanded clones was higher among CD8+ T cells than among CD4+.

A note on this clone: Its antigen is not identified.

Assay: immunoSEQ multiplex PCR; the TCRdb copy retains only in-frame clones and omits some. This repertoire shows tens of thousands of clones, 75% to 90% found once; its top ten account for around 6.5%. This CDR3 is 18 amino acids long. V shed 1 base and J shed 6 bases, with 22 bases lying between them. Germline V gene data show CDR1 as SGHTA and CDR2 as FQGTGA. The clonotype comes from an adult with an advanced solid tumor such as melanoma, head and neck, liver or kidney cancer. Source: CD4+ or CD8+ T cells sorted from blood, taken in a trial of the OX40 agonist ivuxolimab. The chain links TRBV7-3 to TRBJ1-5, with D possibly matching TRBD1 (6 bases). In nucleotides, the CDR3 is TGTGCCAGCAGCTTAAGAGTACGGAAGAAACCCAGGGGTCAGCCCCAGCATTTT. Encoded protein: CASSLRVRKKPRGQPQHF.